The clone carrying this T cell receptor (beta chain) was recorded once. The antigen remains unidentified. Germline V lookup: CDR1 SGHNT, CDR2 YYREEE (reference sequence). The CDR3 is made up of 17 amino acids. The V end lost 5 bases, the J end lost 3 bases, and 18 bases lay between the germline ends. This entry belongs to a study of radiation and T cells in renal cell carcinoma. Study-wide context: Nephrectomy followed 15 Gy stereotactic body radiation by 4 weeks. Broader study findings: No pretreatment tumor biopsies were available for baseline clonotypes.

The time point was: baseline pretreatment blood. Specified treatment: 15 Gy SBRT to primary tumor, nephrectomy 4 weeks later. Serial blood draws occurred at baseline and 2 and 4 weeks post-SBRT. Data came from immunoSEQ multiplex PCR; TCRdb stores just in-frame clones and leaves some out. The sample lists approximately 150,000 clones; roughly 83% were seen once. The specimen was blood, collected from a patient whose treatment included radiotherapy and nephrectomy. The clonotype was recovered from a woman aged 45 to 65 with renal cell carcinoma. The chain links TRBV5-4 to TRBJ2-6; D perhaps matches TRBD2 (6 bases). The CDR3 here is CASRIGGWTDGANVLTF. CDR3 coding DNA: TGTGCCAGCAGGATCGGGGGTTGGACTGATGGGGCCAACGTCCTGACTTTC. Supplemented by reference TRBV5-4 and TRBJ2-6, the full variable domain reads ETGVTQSPTHLIKTRGQQVTLRCSSQSGHNTVSWYQQALGQGPQFIFQYYREEENGRGNFPPRFSGLQFPNYSSELNVNALELDDSALYLCASRIGGWTDGANVLTFGAGSRLTVL.